These T cell receptor beta chains were read from a single sample in a study of blood T cell repertoires in COVID-19. Measured with immunoSEQ multiplex PCR; TCRdb has only the in-frame clones, and not every one. The sample consists of 150,000 to 180,000 clones, about 90% of them appearing once. Material: peripheral blood. These receptors were obtained from a man aged 45-65 years with acute or convalescent COVID-19. Both conserved end residues are trimmed from each CDR3.

V gene,CDR3 protein
TRBV7-9,ASSFDFRGQF
TRBV7-9,ASSLPSYRTSSGNTIY
TRBV25-1,ASSGPLAGDYGYT
TRBV18,ASSPRDNEQF
TRBV5-1,ASSFTELLASSTDTQY
TRBV2,ASGGVREQY
TRBV27,ASGRTGVNTEAF
TRBV15,ATRTWRPGQGGNTEAF
TRBV11-2,ASSPRTSGYEQY
TRBV19,ASSPRLFPSAYGYT
TRBV29-1,SARTGTSGYNEQF
TRBV6-5,ASSTARTGVDEQF
TRBV5-4,ASSLSTGVALLEQY
TRBV7-9,ASSPRTSGSIDEQY
TRBV3-1/TRBV3-2,ASSQDTGANVLT
TRBV4-2,ASSQDGNRFTDTQY
TRBV11-2,ASSVGGGNTEAF
TRBV10-1,ASSEFGVCGNTIY
TRBV6-5,ASRRQGIQETQY
TRBV7-3,ASSLAPSTDTQY
TRBV6-2/TRBV6-3,ASSYSGGSGYT
TRBV6-2/TRBV6-3,ASSYSVGQPQH
TRBV30,AWSADRGFGEQY
TRBV29-1,SVVGTVANYGYT
TRBV7-9,ASTQGDRDYSPLH
TRBV5-4,ASSPGTQETQY
TRBV7-9,ASSPTGVRNSPLH
TRBV7-3,ASSLTMNTEAF
TRBV18,ASSRGQGNQPQH
TRBV7-9,ASSLGSTGRYEQY